This T cell receptor beta chain was obtained from a study of blood T cell repertoires in COVID-19. About the study: Samples of COVID-19 (acute and convalescent) were obtained from the United States, Italy and Spain. The cDNA or gDNA used as material had been derived from T cells, B-cell-depleted T cells, or PBMCs.

Authors' analysis steps: Scientists estimated how many nucleated cells there were by amplifying reference gene primers. The protocol was immunoSEQ multiplex PCR, while the TCRdb copy is restricted to in-frame clones and leaves out a portion. V and J calls and clone size come straight from that table; D and trimming were deduced from the DNA. The repertoire has some 180,000 clones, about four fifths of them found once; the top ten carry 5.5% to 8.5%. The CDR3 covers 14 residues. J lost 5 bases, V lost 0 bases, and 2 bases had no gene match. Germline CDR1 is SGDLS and CDR2 is YYNGEE. Notes on this clone: This same CDR3 is encoded by further DNA sequences in the sample.

The sample consisted of peripheral blood. The TCR sequence derives from a man between 60 and 75 years old with acute or convalescent COVID-19. The V and J genes are TRBV9 and TRBJ2-5, with 9 bases matching TRBD1. The CDR3, as DNA: TGTGCCAGCAGCGTAGACAGGGGGCGGGAGACCCAGTACTTC. This sequence encodes CASSVDRGRETQYF.